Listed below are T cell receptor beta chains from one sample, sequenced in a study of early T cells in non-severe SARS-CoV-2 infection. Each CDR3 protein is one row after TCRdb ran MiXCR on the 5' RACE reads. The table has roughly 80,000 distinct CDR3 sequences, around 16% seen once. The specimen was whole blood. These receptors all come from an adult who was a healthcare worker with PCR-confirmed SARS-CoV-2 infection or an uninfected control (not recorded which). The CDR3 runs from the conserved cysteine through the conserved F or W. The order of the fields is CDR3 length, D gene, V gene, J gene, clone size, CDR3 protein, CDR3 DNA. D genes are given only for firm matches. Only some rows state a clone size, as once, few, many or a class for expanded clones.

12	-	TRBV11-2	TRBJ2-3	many	CASSFTPDTQYF	TGTGCCAGCAGCTTTACGCCAGATACGCAGTATTTT
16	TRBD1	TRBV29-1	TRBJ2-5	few	CSVGAQGLAPQETQYF	TGCAGCGTTGGGGCACAGGGGCTGGCCCCCCAAGAGACCCAGTACTTC
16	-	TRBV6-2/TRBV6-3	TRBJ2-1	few	CASSYPGDGTHNEQFF	TGTGCCAGCAGTTATCCCGGGGATGGGACCCACAATGAGCAGTTCTTC
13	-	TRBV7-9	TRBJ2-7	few	CASSRHGAYEQYF	TGTGCCAGCAGCCGCCATGGGGCCTACGAGCAGTACTTC
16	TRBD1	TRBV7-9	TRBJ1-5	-	CASSPGTGGRNQPQHF	TGTGCCAGCAGCCCCGGGACAGGGGGCCGGAATCAGCCCCAGCATTTT
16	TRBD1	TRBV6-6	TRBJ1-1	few	CASSNPGQGVGSEAFF	TGTGCCAGCAGTAATCCGGGACAGGGCGTGGGGAGTGAAGCTTTCTTT
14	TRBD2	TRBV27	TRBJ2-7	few	CASSLLAGLGEQYF	TGTGCCAGCAGTCTCTTAGCGGGACTAGGCGAGCAGTATTTC
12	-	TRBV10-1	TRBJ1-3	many	CASSGPENTIYF	TGCGCCAGCAGTGGTCCGGAAAACACCATATATTTT
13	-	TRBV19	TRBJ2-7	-	CASSIVTSYEQYF	TGTGCCAGTAGTATAGTGACCAGCTACGAGCAGTACTTC
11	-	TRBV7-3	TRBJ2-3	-	CASGVIPAQYF	TGTGCCAGCGGTGTAATTCCCGCGCAGTATTTT
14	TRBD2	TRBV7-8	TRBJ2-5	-	CASSLAGVQETQYF	TGTGCCAGCAGCCTAGCGGGGGTACAAGAGACCCAGTACTTC
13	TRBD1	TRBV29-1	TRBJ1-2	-	CSVHPQDRAGYTF	TGCAGCGTGCACCCCCAGGACAGGGCAGGCTACACCTTC
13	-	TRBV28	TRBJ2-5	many	CASSLGVRETQYF	TGTGCCAGCAGCCTGGGGGTCCGAGAGACCCAGTACTTC
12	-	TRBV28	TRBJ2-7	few	CASSYGAGEQYF	TGTGCCAGCAGCTATGGGGCGGGGGAGCAGTACTTC
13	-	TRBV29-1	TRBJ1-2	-	CSVEGTVNYGYTF	TGCAGCGTTGAGGGGACGGTTAACTATGGCTACACCTTC
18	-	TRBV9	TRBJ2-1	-	CASSVAIGRPLLRNEQFF	TGTGCCAGCAGCGTAGCAATCGGGAGACCTCTTTTACGGAATGAGCAGTTCTTC
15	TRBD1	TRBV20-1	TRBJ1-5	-	CSVADRDYSNQPQHF	TGCAGTGTTGCGGACAGGGATTATAGCAATCAGCCCCAGCATTTT
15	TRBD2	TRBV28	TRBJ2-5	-	CASSLPGGLKETQYF	TGTGCCAGCAGTTTACCGGGGGGGCTGAAAGAGACCCAGTACTTC
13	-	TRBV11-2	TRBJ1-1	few	CASSLDRDTEAFF	TGTGCCAGCAGCTTAGACAGGGACACTGAAGCTTTCTTT
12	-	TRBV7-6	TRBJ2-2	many	CASSFNTGELFF	TGTGCCAGCAGCTTTAACACCGGGGAGCTGTTTTTT
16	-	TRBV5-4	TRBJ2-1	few	CASSPGARSSYNEQFF	TGTGCCAGCAGCCCCGGGGCGAGAAGCTCCTACAATGAGCAGTTCTTC
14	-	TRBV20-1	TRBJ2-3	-	CSARPQSGTDTQYF	TGCAGTGCTAGACCTCAGAGCGGCACAGATACGCAGTATTTT
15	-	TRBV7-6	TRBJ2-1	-	CASSLDSGPGDEQFF	TGTGCCAGCAGCTTAGATAGCGGACCAGGCGATGAGCAGTTCTTC
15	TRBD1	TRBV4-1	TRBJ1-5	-	CASSQTGGRNQPQHF	TGCGCCAGCAGCCAAACAGGGGGCCGAAATCAGCCCCAGCATTTT
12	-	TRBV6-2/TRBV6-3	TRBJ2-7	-	CASSPDNYEQYF	TGTGCCAGCAGTCCGGATAATTACGAGCAGTACTTC
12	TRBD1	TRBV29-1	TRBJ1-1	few	CSARGGGTEAFF	TGCAGCGCCAGAGGGGGCGGCACTGAAGCTTTCTTT
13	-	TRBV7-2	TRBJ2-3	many	CASSLGGTDTQYF	TGTGCCAGCAGCTTGGGCGGGACAGATACGCAGTATTTT
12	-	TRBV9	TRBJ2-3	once	CASSVDRDTQYF	TGTGCCAGCAGCGTCGATAGAGATACGCAGTATTTT
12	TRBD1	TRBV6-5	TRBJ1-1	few	CASGTVNTEAFF	TGTGCCAGCGGGACAGTGAACACTGAAGCTTTCTTT
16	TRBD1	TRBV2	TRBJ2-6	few	CASGPGQGPGANVLTF	TGTGCCAGTGGGCCGGGACAGGGCCCAGGGGCCAACGTCCTGACTTTC
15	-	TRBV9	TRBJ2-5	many	CASSVEAALQETQYF	TGTGCCAGCAGCGTAGAAGCGGCGCTCCAAGAGACCCAGTACTTC
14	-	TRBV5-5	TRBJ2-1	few	CASSLGTRGNEQFF	TGTGCCAGCAGCTTGGGGACCCGAGGCAATGAGCAGTTCTTC
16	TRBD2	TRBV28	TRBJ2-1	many	CASSSRLAGENNEQFF	TGTGCCAGCAGTTCCAGACTAGCAGGCGAAAACAATGAGCAGTTCTTC
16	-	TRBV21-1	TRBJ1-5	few	CASSNRDRGCNQPQHF	TGTGCCAGCAGCAACCGGGACAGGGGGTGCAATCAGCCCCAGCATTTT